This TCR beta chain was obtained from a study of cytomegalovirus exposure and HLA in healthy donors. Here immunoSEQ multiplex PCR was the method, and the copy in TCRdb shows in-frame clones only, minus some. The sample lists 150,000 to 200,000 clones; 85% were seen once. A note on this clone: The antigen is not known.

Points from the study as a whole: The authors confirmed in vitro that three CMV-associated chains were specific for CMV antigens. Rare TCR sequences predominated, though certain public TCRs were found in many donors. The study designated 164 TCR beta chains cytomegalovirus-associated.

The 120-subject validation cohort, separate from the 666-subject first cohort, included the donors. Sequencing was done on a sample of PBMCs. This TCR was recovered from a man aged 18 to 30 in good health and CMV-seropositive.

CDR3 nucleotide sequence: TGCAGCGTTGGAGGTAGTGGGGCAGCCGAGCAGTACTTC. Translation: CSVGGSGAAEQYF. The rearrangement links TRBV29-1 to TRBJ2-7; D may be TRBD1 (5 bases). The CDR3 consists of 13 residues. CDR1 and CDR2 from the germline V gene are SQVTM and ANQGSEA. The germline V and J ends were trimmed by 4 bases and 6 bases, with 16 bases remaining between them.